Listed below are T cell receptor beta chains from one sample, sequenced in a study of T cell repertoires in cytomegalovirus infection. The antigens of these receptors remain unknown. Using its own MiXCR run on the reads, TCRdb lists one record per CDR3 protein. The repertoire consists of about 350,000 distinct CDR3 sequences, with about 35% occurring once and the leading ten covering roughly 13%. The material was cultured PBMCs, obtained from culture after CMV antigen stimulation. These receptors all come from a human donor in good health (CMV status not recorded). Some clones in this sample may be carry-over from other donors' samples. Each CDR3 is given with its conserved first and last residue. The order of the fields is V gene, J gene, D gene, clone size, CDR3 protein, CDR3 DNA. A D gene is named only where the DNA matches it firmly. A clone size is listed for some rows: how often the clone was seen (once, few, many), or a class if it is expanded.

TRBV28	TRBJ2-1	NA	few	CASSVTDEQFF	TGTGCCAGCAGTGTTACGGATGAGCAGTTCTTC
TRBV27	TRBJ2-3	TRBD2	NA	CASSSIRLAGDGDTQYF	TGTGCCAGCAGTTCGATTCGGCTAGCGGGAGATGGAGATACGCAGTATTTT
TRBV19	TRBJ1-1	NA	NA	CASTPFQGTEAFF	TGTGCCAGTACCCCCTTCCAGGGCACTGAAGCTTTCTTT
TRBV28	TRBJ2-5	TRBD2	NA	CASSSGLARGTQYF	TGTGCCAGCAGTTCAGGACTAGCACGAGGGACCCAGTACTTC
TRBV7-9	TRBJ1-5	TRBD1	many	CASSLGAGTGWISNQPQHF	TGTGCCAGCAGCTTAGGTGCGGGGACAGGATGGATTAGCAATCAGCCCCAGCATTTT
TRBV6-1	TRBJ2-3	NA	NA	CASTNPHQGTDTQYF	TGTGCCAGCACCAACCCCCACCAGGGCACAGATACGCAGTATTTT
TRBV7-2	TRBJ1-4	NA	NA	CASRRGHLLNEKLFF	TGTGCCAGCAGACGAGGACACTTGTTAAATGAAAAACTGTTTTTT
TRBV6-1	TRBJ2-1	NA	few	CASSGLYYNEQFF	TGTGCCAGCAGTGGACTGTACTACAATGAGCAGTTCTTC
TRBV4-2	TRBJ1-2	NA	many	CASSPTGGAQRQLF	TGTGCCAGCAGCCCGACGGGGGGGGCCCAGAGGCAGCTCTTC
TRBV5-1	TRBJ1-1	TRBD1	once	CASSSGDRWNTEAFF	TGCGCCAGCAGCTCGGGGGACAGGTGGAACACTGAAGCTTTCTTT
TRBV3-1	TRBJ2-1	NA	once	CASSRSRVGRSEQFF	TGTGCCAGCAGCCGGTCGCGGGTCGGACGGAGTGAGCAGTTCTTC
TRBV7-9	TRBJ2-3	NA	NA	CASSLEGPTNTQYF	TGTGCCAGCAGCTTAGAGGGGCCGACGAATACGCAGTATTTT
TRBV19	TRBJ1-1	TRBD1	NA	CASSIGPPGQEGGGAFF	TGTGCCAGTAGTATTGGCCCCCCGGGACAGGAGGGGGGAGGTGCTTTCTTT
TRBV7-3	TRBJ2-1	NA	few	CAVRRRQTYNEQFF	TGTGCCGTACGCCGACGCCAAACCTACAATGAGCAGTTCTTC
TRBV7-2	TRBJ2-2	NA	NA	CASSLFAQGSSGELFF	TGTGCCAGCAGCTTATTCGCTCAAGGGTCAAGCGGGGAGCTGTTTTTT
TRBV7-3	TRBJ1-1	TRBD1	NA	CASSGSDRGNTEAFF	TGTGCCAGCAGCGGGTCGGACAGGGGGAACACTGAAGCTTTCTTT
TRBV7-2	TRBJ1-1	NA	many	CASSMGAGTEAFF	TGTGCCAGCAGCATGGGGGCAGGAACTGAAGCTTTCTTT
TRBV6-2/TRBV6-3	TRBJ1-5	NA	NA	CASSPLPGHVNNQPQHF	TGTGCCAGCAGCCCCCTTCCGGGACACGTCAACAATCAGCCCCAGCATTTT
TRBV7-6	TRBJ2-5	NA	few	CASSLFGPHQETQYF	TGTGCCAGCAGCCTTTTCGGTCCCCACCAAGAGACCCAGTACTTC
TRBV6-2/TRBV6-3	TRBJ1-1	NA	NA	CASFSWRDLNTEAFF	TGTGCCAGCTTCTCATGGAGGGACCTGAACACTGAAGCTTTCTTT
TRBV12-3/TRBV12-4	TRBJ1-1	NA	NA	CASSQTTGSNTEAFF	TGTGCCAGCAGTCAGACGACAGGATCGAACACTGAAGCTTTCTTT
TRBV11-2	TRBJ2-1	NA	NA	CASSRQESYNEQFF	TGTGCCAGCAGCAGACAGGAATCTTACAATGAGCAGTTCTTC
TRBV4-3	TRBJ2-3	NA	NA	CASSQDWSDTQYF	TGCGCCAGCAGCCAAGATTGGTCAGATACGCAGTATTTT
TRBV10-2	TRBJ2-1	NA	NA	CASRPSAGSNEQFF	TGCGCCAGCAGGCCAAGCGCGGGGTCCAATGAGCAGTTCTTC
TRBV4-3	TRBJ2-2	NA	NA	CASSQGGGPGTGELFF	TGCGCCAGCAGCCAAGGGGGGGGGCCGGGCACCGGGGAGCTGTTTTTT
TRBV5-4	TRBJ2-1	TRBD2	NA	CASSLGGLADLNNEQFF	TGTGCCAGCAGCTTGGGAGGACTAGCGGACCTCAACAATGAGCAGTTCTTC
TRBV19	TRBJ2-2	NA	NA	CASSIDEGSALFF	TGTGCCAGTAGTATAGACGAGGGGTCTGCGCTGTTTTTT
TRBV4-2	TRBJ2-7	NA	many	CASSQDSGTSYEQYF	TGTGCCAGCAGCCAAGATTCCGGAACTTCCTACGAGCAGTACTTC